The 19 T cell receptor beta chains in this list originate from one sample, sequenced in a study of OX40 agonist ivuxolimab in advanced cancers. Profiling relied on immunoSEQ multiplex PCR, and the TCRdb table lists in-frame clones only, not all of them. Seen here are some 20,000 clones, 80% to 90% observed once, and the top ten hold approximately 15%. The source was CD4+ or CD8+ T cells sorted from blood, collected in a trial of the OX40 agonist ivuxolimab. The receptors derive from an adult with an advanced solid tumor such as melanoma, head and neck, liver or kidney cancer.

The V gene is TRBV13, the J gene TRBJ2-5; 7 nucleotides align to TRBD2. Germline CDR1 reads PRHDT; CDR2 reads FYEKMQ (reference sequence). The CDR3 length is 15 residues. With V trimmed by 0 bases and J by 5 bases, 6 bases remained unmatched. The CDR3 sequence: CASSLGAGIRETQYF. CDR3 in DNA: TGTGCCAGCAGCTTAGGAGCGGGAATACGGGAGACCCAGTACTTC.

V usage is TRBV5-6 and J usage is TRBJ2-7, with 9 bases that match TRBD2. Germline assignment: CDR1 SGHDT and CDR2 YYEEEE. The J segment lost 0 bases and the V segment lost 4 bases, leaving 8 bases of the junction unmatched. This CDR3 is 16 amino acids long. CDR3 coding DNA: TGTGCCAGCAGCCTACCTAGCGGGACGAGCTCCTACGAGCAGTACTTC. Translated: CASSLPSGTSSYEQYF.

The chain couples TRBV6-5 to TRBJ1-6; 7 nucleotides agree with TRBD1. This CDR3 has 13 residues. CDR1 and CDR2 from the germline V gene are MNHEY and SVGAGI. V trimming: 10 bases; J trimming: 4 bases; junction bases outside the gene matches: 4. In nucleotides, the CDR3 is TGTGCCACTGCGGGACAGTATAATTCACCCCTCCACTTT. Its protein product is CATAGQYNSPLHF.

The genes are TRBV11-2 and TRBJ2-3; 12 bases line up with TRBD2. The CDR3 totals 15 residues. Germline CDR1 reads SGHAT; CDR2 reads FQNNGV. V shed 5 bases and J 1 base; nucleotides not matched to a gene: 1. The CDR3 loop reads CASSPSGGGTDTQYF. In DNA, the CDR3 is TGTGCCAGCAGCCCTAGCGGGGGGGGCACAGATACGCAGTATTTT.

The rearrangement links TRBV4-2 to TRBJ1-6, with TRBD1 matching over 8 bases. CDR1 and CDR2 from the germline V gene are LGHNA and YNFKEQ. CDR3 length equals 17 residues. V was clipped by 1 base and J by 3 bases; unmatched bases: 5. DNA for the CDR3: TGTGCCAGCAGCCAAGTGGACACAGGGGGCTATAATTCACCCCTCCACTTT. Its protein is CASSQVDTGGYNSPLHF.

J is TRBJ2-5 and V is TRBV7-9; 8 nucleotides match TRBD2. Trimming cost V 10 bases and J 5 bases; bases outside gene matches: 6. The CDR3 loop spans 12 amino acids. The V gene's germline CDR1 is SEHNR and CDR2 FQNEAQ (reference sequence). CDR3 sequence (DNA): TGTGCCACGGAGGGACTAGGGGAGACCCAGTACTTC. It translates to CATEGLGETQYF.

The V gene is TRBV7-7, the J gene TRBJ2-1; 10 positions agree with TRBD2. The V segment lost 5 bases and the J segment 4 bases; nucleotides outside the gene matches: 8. CDR1 SSHAT and CDR2 FNYEAQ come from the germline V gene (reference sequence). The CDR3 extends over 16 amino acids. The CDR3 here is CASSARAGGGYNEQFF. CDR3 in DNA: TGTGCCAGCAGCGCACGAGCGGGGGGGGGATACAATGAGCAGTTCTTC.

This chain links TRBV6-6 with TRBJ1-5; D is unclear. The CDR3 consists of 15 residues. Germline CDR1 MNHNY, CDR2 SVGAGI (reference sequence). V was shortened by 4 bases and J by 2 bases, with 12 bases between the two germline ends. The CDR3, as DNA: TGTGCCAGCAGTTTTCGTCCGCTGGGCAATCAGCCCCAGCATTTT. Residues: CASSFRPLGNQPQHF.

The V call is TRBV6-5, the J call TRBJ2-7, with 8 positions matching TRBD1. Germline loops: CDR1 MNHEY, CDR2 SVGAGI. The CDR3 runs 14 residues. The V and J ends lost 0 bases and 6 bases, in that order; junction bases with no gene match: 4. The CDR3 loop reads CASSYSRTGFEQYF. The CDR3 DNA sequence: TGTGCCAGCAGTTACTCTCGGACAGGGTTCGAGCAGTACTTC.

The chain has TRBV7-9 and TRBJ1-1, with D possibly matching TRBD1 (5 bases). Germline values: CDR1 SEHNR, CDR2 FQNEAQ (reference sequence). The CDR3 extends over 15 amino acids. Trimming removed 0 bases at V and 1 base at J, with 9 bases between. The CDR3 loop is CASSLAFGTNTEAFF. CDR3 bases: TGTGCCAGCAGCTTAGCTTTCGGGACGAACACTGAAGCTTTCTTT.

With respect to this clone: Other DNA sequences within the sample encode an identical CDR3. V usage is TRBV7-9 and J usage is TRBJ2-3; the D call may be TRBD1 or TRBD2 (6 bases each). V lost 1 base and J 7 bases, leaving 15 bases between the germline ends. Germline V gene lookup returns CDR1 SEHNR and CDR2 FQNEAQ (reference sequence). The CDR3 covers 15 residues. The CDR3 sequence: CASSLGRLGGNTQYF. Here the CDR3 DNA reads TGTGCCAGCAGCTTAGGGCGACTAGGGGGAAATACGCAGTATTTT.

The CDR3: CASSFLRPGQGNGYTF. The CDR3, as DNA: TGTGCCAGCAGTTTCCTGAGGCCCGGGCAGGGGAATGGCTACACCTTC. The chain recombines TRBV27 with TRBJ1-2; maybe TRBD1 (6 bases). CDR1 MNHEY and CDR2 SMNVEV come from the germline V gene (reference sequence). Trimming removed 3 bases from V and 6 bases from J, with 20 bases in between. This CDR3 contains 16 residues.

The genes are TRBV27 and TRBJ2-7; TRBD1 matches 9 bases. Germline CDR1 is MNHEY and CDR2 is SMNVEV (reference sequence). The CDR3 is 17 residues long. J lost 3 bases, V lost 4 bases, and 13 bases had no gene match. For the CDR3, the DNA is TGTGCCAGCAGTTCACTCGACAGGGGGGGTCTATACTACGAGCAGTACTTC. Residues: CASSSLDRGGLYYEQYF.

This clone showed up just once. The rearrangement joins TRBV9 to TRBJ1-2, with no clear D. V was shortened by 6 bases and J by 3 bases, with 15 bases between the two germline ends. Germline V gives CDR1 SGDLS, CDR2 YYNGEE. This CDR3 has 14 residues. CDR3: CASMGSSGYYGYTF. The CDR3, as DNA: TGTGCCAGCATGGGGTCCTCGGGATACTATGGCTACACCTTC.

V gene TRBV29-1 combines with J gene TRBJ1-2, with 9 bases aligning to TRBD1. J lost 3 bases, V lost 6 bases, and 11 bases had no gene match. CDR3 length: 15 residues. In germline, CDR1 is SQVTM, CDR2 ANQGSEA. CDR3 in DNA: TGCAGCGTCATGGGACAGGGCAACGTCTACTATGGCTACACCTTC. Its translation: CSVMGQGNVYYGYTF.

This chain links TRBV7-9 with TRBJ2-5; D gene unclear. V lost 5 bases and J lost 2, with 18 bases in between. This CDR3 has 16 residues. The germline CDR1 and CDR2 sequences are SEHNR and FQNEAQ (reference sequence). For the CDR3, the DNA is TGTGCCAGCAGCCGGCGCAGAGGATCTATGCAAGAGACCCAGTACTTC. Its translation: CASSRRRGSMQETQYF.

The chain couples TRBV15 to TRBJ1-6; no clear D. In germline, CDR1 is LNHNV, CDR2 YYDKDF (reference sequence). This CDR3 comprises 16 residues. Between the trimmed V and J ends, which lost 0 bases and 2 bases, there was a span of 8 bases. The CDR3 here is CATSRDLATYNSPLHF. DNA for the CDR3: TGTGCCACCAGCAGAGATCTGGCCACCTATAATTCACCCCTCCACTTT.

V usage is TRBV6-5 and J usage is TRBJ1-6, with 10 bases matching TRBD1. Germline CDR1 is MNHEY and CDR2 is SVGAGI. The ends lost 7 bases at V and 8 bases at J; junction bases unmatched: 5. The CDR3 sequence is 14 residues long. CDR3: CASTTGGADSPLHF. The CDR3 DNA follows: TGTGCCAGCACGACAGGGGGCGCGGATTCACCCCTCCACTTT.

This clone was seen more than once but under ten times. The chain employs TRBV9 and TRBJ2-1; no definite D call. Germline V gene lookup returns CDR1 SGDLS and CDR2 YYNGEE. V lost 3 bases, J lost 4 bases, and 2 bases lay in between. This CDR3 is 11 amino acids long. CDR3 nucleotide sequence: TGTGCCAGCAGCGGGTACAATGAGCAGTTCTTC. This gives the protein CASSGYNEQFF.